The rows below give T cell receptor beta chains drawn from one sample of a study of a mutant IDH1 vaccine in newly diagnosed glioma. Produced via immunoSEQ multiplex PCR; TCRdb's table is partial and in-frame only. The data hold roughly 86,000 clones, with 75% to 85% observed a single time. These receptors lack a known antigen. This specimen was PBMCs, taken from a glioma patient whose treatment included an IDH1 peptide vaccine. The receptors were sampled from a man between 35 and 55 years old with glioma. The CDR3 runs from the conserved cysteine through the conserved F or W. The D gene is left open where the match is weak. The listing skips clone size in some rows; elsewhere it reads once, few, many or a size class.

clone_size	d_call	v_call	j_call	cdr3_nt	cdr3_aa
.	TRBD2	TRBV28	TRBJ2-5	TGTGCCAGCAGACGAGCGGGGACCTCGGAGACCCAGTACTTC	CASRRAGTSETQYF
.	TRBD2	TRBV7-6	TRBJ2-1	TGTGCCAGCAGCTTACTAGCGGGGGGCCCCTCCTACAATGAGCAGTTCTTC	CASSLLAGGPSYNEQFF
.	TRBD2	TRBV9	TRBJ2-2	TGTGCCAGCAGCGTTAGCGGGGGGGCGAACACCGGGGAGCTGTTTTTT	CASSVSGGANTGELFF
.	.	TRBV18	TRBJ1-4	TGTGCCAGCTCGGGGCGGACTAATGAAAAACTGTTTTTT	CASSGRTNEKLFF
.	TRBD1	TRBV29-1	TRBJ1-4	TGCAGCGTTCCGACAGGGGACAATGAAAAACTGTTTTTT	CSVPTGDNEKLFF
.	TRBD1	TRBV28	TRBJ1-2	TGTGCCAGCACTCTCCGGGACAGGGGTCTTCCTGGGGACTATGGCTACACCTTC	CASTLRDRGLPGDYGYTF
.	.	TRBV10-3	TRBJ2-3	TGTGCCATCAGTGCCCCTCTAGCGCGGGGAGGAGATACGCAGTATTTT	CAISAPLARGGDTQYF
.	.	TRBV5-1	TRBJ2-5	TGCGCCAGCAGCTGGACGGACCAAGAGACCCAGTACTTC	CASSWTDQETQYF
.	TRBD1	TRBV6-1	TRBJ1-5	TGTGCCAGCAGTGAAACAGGGGAAAATCAGCCCCAGCATTTT	CASSETGENQPQHF
.	TRBD1	TRBV10-3	TRBJ2-2	TGTGCCATCAGCCCCCGACGGCCGGGACAGGGGGCAATGGGGGAGCTGTTTTTT	CAISPRRPGQGAMGELFF
.	.	TRBV5-4	TRBJ1-2	TGTGCCAGCAGCCGGGAGGAGGCAGGGAGGAACTATGGCTACACCTTC	CASSREEAGRNYGYTF
once	.	TRBV11-2	TRBJ2-7	TGTGCCAGCAGCTTAGATCGGGGTGGCGAGCAGTACTTC	CASSLDRGGEQYF
few	.	TRBV7-9	TRBJ1-6	TGTGCCAGCGACGAGGGGATCTATAATTCACCCCTCCACTTT	CASDEGIYNSPLHF
.	.	TRBV13	TRBJ2-5	TGTGCCAGCAGCTTTGGGGCTAGCGAGACCCAGTACTTC	CASSFGASETQYF
.	.	TRBV6-6	TRBJ2-7	TGTGCCAGCAGTTATGGCTTCTACTACGAGCAGTACTTC	CASSYGFYYEQYF
once	.	TRBV6-5	TRBJ2-7	TGTGCCAGCAGTTACACCAGGGGTGGGGTTCACGAGCAGTACTTC	CASSYTRGGVHEQYF
.	.	TRBV2	TRBJ2-7	TGTGCCAGCGTCGAGGCAAACGGCGAGCAGTACTTC	CASVEANGEQYF
.	TRBD1	TRBV18	TRBJ1-4	TGTGCCAGCTCCAAACCGGGACAGGGGGCTGAAAAACTGTTTTTT	CASSKPGQGAEKLFF
.	TRBD1	TRBV29-1	TRBJ2-5	TGCAGCGTTGAGGGACAGGGTGTTGGTGAGACCCAGTACTTC	CSVEGQGVGETQYF
.	TRBD2	TRBV6-7	TRBJ2-5	TGTGCCAGCAGTACCCCTTGGACTAGCGGGGACCAAGAGACCCAGTACTTC	CASSTPWTSGDQETQYF
.	.	TRBV6-6	TRBJ2-7	TGTGCCAGCAGTACAGCAAACTACGAGCAGTACTTC	CASSTANYEQYF
few	.	TRBV6-5	TRBJ2-1	TGTGCCAGCAGTTACTCGAAACTAAGTGAGCAGTTCTTC	CASSYSKLSEQFF
.	.	TRBV6-5	TRBJ2-1	TGTGCCAGCAGACCAGAGGACTACAATGAGCAGTTCTTC	CASRPEDYNEQFF
once	.	TRBV19	TRBJ2-5	TGTGCCAGTAGTGAAGACAGATGGAGGGAGACCCAGTACTTC	CASSEDRWRETQYF
.	TRBD1	TRBV7-2	TRBJ1-2	TGTGCCAGCAGCGCTAACAGGGGAGGCTATGGCTACGCCTTC	CASSANRGGYGYAF